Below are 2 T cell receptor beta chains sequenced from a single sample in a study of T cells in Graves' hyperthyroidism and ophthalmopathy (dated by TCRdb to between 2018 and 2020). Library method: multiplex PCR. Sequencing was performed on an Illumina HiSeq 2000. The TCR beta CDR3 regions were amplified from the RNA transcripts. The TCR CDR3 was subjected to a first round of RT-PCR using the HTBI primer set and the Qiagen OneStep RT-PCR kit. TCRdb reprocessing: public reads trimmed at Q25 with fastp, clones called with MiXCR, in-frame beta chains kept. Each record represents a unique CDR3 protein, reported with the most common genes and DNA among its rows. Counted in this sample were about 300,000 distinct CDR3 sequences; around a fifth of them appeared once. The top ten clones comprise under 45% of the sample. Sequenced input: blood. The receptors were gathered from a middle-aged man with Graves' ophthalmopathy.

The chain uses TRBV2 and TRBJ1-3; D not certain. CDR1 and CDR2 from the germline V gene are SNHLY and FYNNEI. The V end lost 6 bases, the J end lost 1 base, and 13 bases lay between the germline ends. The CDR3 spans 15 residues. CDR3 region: CASSRPQSSGNTIYF. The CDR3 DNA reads TGTGCCAGCAGCCGCCCTCAGAGTTCTGGAAACACCATATATTTT. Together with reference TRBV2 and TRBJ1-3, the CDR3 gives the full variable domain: EPEVTQTPSHQVTQMGQEVILRCVPISNHLYFYWYRQILGQKVEFLVSFYNNEISEKSEIFDDQFSVERPDGSNFTLKIRSTKLEDSAMYFCASSRPQSSGNTIYFGEGSWLTVV.

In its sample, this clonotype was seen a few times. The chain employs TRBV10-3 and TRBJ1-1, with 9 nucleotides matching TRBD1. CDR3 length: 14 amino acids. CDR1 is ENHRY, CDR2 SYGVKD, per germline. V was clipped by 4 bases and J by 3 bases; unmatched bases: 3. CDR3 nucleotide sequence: TGTGCCATCAGTGCGGGACAGGGTCACACTGAAGCTTTCTTT. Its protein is CAISAGQGHTEAFF.